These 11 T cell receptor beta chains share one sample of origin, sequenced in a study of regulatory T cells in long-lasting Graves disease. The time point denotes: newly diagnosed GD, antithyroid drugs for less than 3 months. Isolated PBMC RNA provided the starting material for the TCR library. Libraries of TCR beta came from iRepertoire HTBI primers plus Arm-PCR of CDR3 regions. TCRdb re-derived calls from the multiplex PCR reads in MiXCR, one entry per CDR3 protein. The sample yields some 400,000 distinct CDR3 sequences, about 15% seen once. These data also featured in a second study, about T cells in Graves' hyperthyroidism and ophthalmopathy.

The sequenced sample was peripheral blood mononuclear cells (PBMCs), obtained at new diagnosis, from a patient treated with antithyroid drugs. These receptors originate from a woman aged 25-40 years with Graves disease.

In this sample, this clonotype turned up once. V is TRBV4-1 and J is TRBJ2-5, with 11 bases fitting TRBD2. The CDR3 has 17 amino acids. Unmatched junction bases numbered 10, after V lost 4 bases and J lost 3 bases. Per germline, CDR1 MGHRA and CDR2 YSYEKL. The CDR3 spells CASSRRLLAGDEETQYF. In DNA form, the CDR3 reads TGCGCCAGCAGCCGCCGCCTACTAGCGGGAGATGAAGAGACCCAGTACTTC.

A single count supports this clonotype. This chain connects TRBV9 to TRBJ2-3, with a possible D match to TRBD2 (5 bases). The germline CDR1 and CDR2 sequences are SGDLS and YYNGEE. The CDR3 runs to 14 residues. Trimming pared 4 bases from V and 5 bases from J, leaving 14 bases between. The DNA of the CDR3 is TGTGCCAGCAGCCTACAAAGCGGAAGAGATACGCAGTATTTT. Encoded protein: CASSLQSGRDTQYF.

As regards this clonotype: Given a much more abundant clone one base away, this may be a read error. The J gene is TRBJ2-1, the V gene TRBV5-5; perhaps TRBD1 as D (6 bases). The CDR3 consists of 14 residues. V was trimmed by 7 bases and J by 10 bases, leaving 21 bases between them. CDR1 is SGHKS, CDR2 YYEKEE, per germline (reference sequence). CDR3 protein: CASGGGTGGYEQFF. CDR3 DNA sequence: TGTGCCAGCGGGGGTGGCACTGGGGGCTACGAGCAGTTCTTC.

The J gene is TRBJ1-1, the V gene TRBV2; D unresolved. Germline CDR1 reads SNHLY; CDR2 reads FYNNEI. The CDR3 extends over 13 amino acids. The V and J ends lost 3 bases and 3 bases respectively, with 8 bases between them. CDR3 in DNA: TGTGCCAGCAGTGATCGCGGATACACTGAAGCTTTCTTT. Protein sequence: CASSDRGYTEAFF. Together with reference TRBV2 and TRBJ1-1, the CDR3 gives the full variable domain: EPEVTQTPSHQVTQMGQEVILRCVPISNHLYFYWYRQILGQKVEFLVSFYNNEISEKSEIFDDQFSVERPDGSNFTLKIRSTKLEDSAMYFCASSDRGYTEAFFGQGTRLTVV.

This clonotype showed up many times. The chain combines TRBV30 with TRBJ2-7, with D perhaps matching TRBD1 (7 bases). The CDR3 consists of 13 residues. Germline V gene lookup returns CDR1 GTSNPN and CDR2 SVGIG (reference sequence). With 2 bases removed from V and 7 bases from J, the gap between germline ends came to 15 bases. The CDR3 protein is CAWSQGGLREQYF. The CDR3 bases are TGTGCCTGGAGTCAGGGGGGTTTGCGAGAGCAGTACTTC.

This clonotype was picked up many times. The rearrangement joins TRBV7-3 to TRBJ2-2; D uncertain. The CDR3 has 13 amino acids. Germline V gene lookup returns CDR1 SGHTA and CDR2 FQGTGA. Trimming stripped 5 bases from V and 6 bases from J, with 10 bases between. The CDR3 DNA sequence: TGTGCCAGCAGCGCAAGAAGGTCCGGGGAGCTGTTTTTT. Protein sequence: CASSARRSGELFF.

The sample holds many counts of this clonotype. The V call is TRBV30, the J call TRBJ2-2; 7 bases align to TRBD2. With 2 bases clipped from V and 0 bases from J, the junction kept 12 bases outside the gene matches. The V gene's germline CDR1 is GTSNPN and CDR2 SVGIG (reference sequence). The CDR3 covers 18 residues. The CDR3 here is CAWSFAGEIFANTGELFF. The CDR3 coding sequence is TGTGCCTGGAGTTTCGCGGGAGAAATCTTCGCGAACACCGGGGAGCTGTTTTTT.

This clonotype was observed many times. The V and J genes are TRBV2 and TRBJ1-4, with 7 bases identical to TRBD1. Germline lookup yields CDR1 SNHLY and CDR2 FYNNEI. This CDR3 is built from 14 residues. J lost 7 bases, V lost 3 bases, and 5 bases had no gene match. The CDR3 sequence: CASSDWQGGEKLFF. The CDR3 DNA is TGTGCCAGCAGTGATTGGCAGGGGGGTGAAAAACTGTTTTTT.

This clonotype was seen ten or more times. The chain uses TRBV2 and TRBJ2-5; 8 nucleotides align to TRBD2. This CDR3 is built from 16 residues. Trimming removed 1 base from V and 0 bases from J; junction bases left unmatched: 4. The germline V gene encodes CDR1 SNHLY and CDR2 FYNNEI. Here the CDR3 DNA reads TGTGCCAGCAGTGAAGATGGTAGCGGGAACCAAGAGACCCAGTACTTC. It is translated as CASSEDGSGNQETQYF.

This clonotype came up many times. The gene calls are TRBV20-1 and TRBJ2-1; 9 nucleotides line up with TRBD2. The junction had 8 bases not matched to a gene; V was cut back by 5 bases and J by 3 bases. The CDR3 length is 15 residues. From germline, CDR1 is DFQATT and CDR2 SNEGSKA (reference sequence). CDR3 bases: TGCAGTGCTGTTAGCGGGAGAGGGGTCTACAATGAGCAGTTCTTC. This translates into CSAVSGRGVYNEQFF.

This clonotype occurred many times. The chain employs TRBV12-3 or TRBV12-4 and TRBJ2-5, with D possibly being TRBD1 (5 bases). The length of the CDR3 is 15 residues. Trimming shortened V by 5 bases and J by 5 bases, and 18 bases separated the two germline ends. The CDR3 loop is CASSPARGTVETQYF. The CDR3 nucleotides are TGTGCCAGCAGTCCTGCAAGGGGTACGGTGGAGACCCAGTACTTC.